A single TCR beta chain is shown here with its context. The junction departs from the called germline gene at one end, perhaps through a read error. The PCR made use of 60 Vbeta and 13 Jbeta primers. Some clones are missing from TCRdb's copy, which holds only in-frame ones; the method was immunoSEQ multiplex PCR. In the table there are about 190,000 clones, about 86% of which are singletons. The data derive from a study of cytomegalovirus exposure and HLA in healthy donors. The CDR3 has 13 amino acids. Germline lookup yields CDR1 SEHNR and CDR2 FQNEAQ (reference sequence). Material: PBMCs. This receptor was taken from a woman younger than 30 in good health and CMV-seropositive. The chain carries TRBV7-9 and TRBJ2-7; D might be TRBD2 (5 bases). The CDR3 bases are TGTTCCAGCGTCACGGAAGACTACTACGAGCAGTACTTC. Its protein product is CSSVTEDYYEQYF.